This T cell receptor (beta chain) came from a study of cytomegalovirus exposure and HLA in healthy donors. This clone came up once. The antigen remains undetermined. Germline CDR1 reads SGHDT; CDR2 reads YYEEEE. CDR3 length: 12 amino acids. Though nominally healthy at sampling, donors likely had unrecorded immune exposures. Vbeta (60) and Jbeta (13) primers were used in the PCR. Using immunoSEQ multiplex PCR, the repertoire was profiled, and TCRdb retains in-frame clones only, with some absent. The sample lists 130,000 to 150,000 clones, 64% occurring once. Regarding the study as a whole: V- and J-gene trimming of TCR beta was linked (in a later analysis) to a missense DCLRE1C variant. Using a false discovery rate of 0.05, a later analysis showed that 15,000 to 20,000 TCR beta sequences were associated with HLA alleles. Reportedly, TCR beta sequences accurately predicted HLA-A and HLA-B alleles in most subjects.

The sequencing input was PBMCs. This chain uses TRBV5-6 with TRBJ1-3; D remains unclear. The J call may be wrong; the DNA end is better matched by TRBJ2-2. This sequence was found in a woman aged 25 to 39 in good health and CMV-seropositive. The CDR3 sequence: CASSLGLGELFF. CDR3 nucleotide sequence: TGTGCCAGCAGCTTGGGACTCGGGGAGCTGTTTTTT.